This T cell receptor (beta chain) is from a study of beta chain features in type 1 diabetes. Study as a whole: The samples had roughly 100,000,000 sorted cells examined in all.

Findings and limits, study-wide: Whether HLA type affects TCRB rearrangement stayed undetermined in the present work. TCRB CDR3s from Type 1 diabetes patients were moderately but significantly shorter in all four CD4+ subsets. In the patient group, naive, central memory and Treg TCRB repertoires seemed more alike than in the healthy donor group.

CDR1 and CDR2 from the germline V gene are SQVTM and ANQGSEA. V lost 6 bases to trimming and J lost 7 bases, with 16 bases between them. The CDR3 runs to 13 residues. About this clone: As yet, its antigen is unknown.

Sequencing targeted expressed TCRB transcripts, as all isolated RNA had been reverse transcribed. Profiled with immunoSEQ multiplex PCR; TCRdb holds only in-frame clones, not every one. The sample has 35,000 to 50,000 clones, roughly 50% seen once. Sequencing used stem cell memory CD4+ T cells from blood. This TCR was recovered from a woman under 40 in good health. The chain links TRBV29-1 to TRBJ2-1, with TRBD2 as a possible D gene (6 bases). This chain's CDR3 is CSVVGAGGNEQFF. The CDR3 region has the DNA TGCAGCGTAGTAGGGGCCGGGGGTAATGAGCAGTTCTTC.